This T cell receptor beta chain was captured by sequencing in a study of beta chain features in type 1 diabetes. Study-wide findings and caveats: In the patient group, naive, central memory and Treg TCRB repertoires seemed more alike than in the healthy donor group. Among patients with Type 1 diabetes, TCRB CDR3s were moderately but significantly shorter in every one of the four CD4+ subsets. VDJ junctions from patients with type 1 diabetes contained fewer insertions and more deletions.

With regard to this clone: The antigen is not known.

The CDR3 is made up of 16 amino acids. CDR1 SGHTA and CDR2 FQGNSA come from the germline V gene. V lost 5 bases to trimming and J lost 2 bases; unmatched junction nucleotides: 8. Sequencing targeted expressed TCRB transcripts, as all isolated RNA had been reverse transcribed. Measured with immunoSEQ multiplex PCR; TCRdb has only the in-frame clones, and not every one. This table holds about 260,000 clones, roughly 22% found once. This TCR was sampled from a woman aged 40 to 50 with type 1 diabetes. The chain is built from TRBV7-2 and TRBJ2-7; 11 bases are shared with TRBD1. Sequenced: naive CD4+ T cells from blood. In DNA, the CDR3 is TGTGCCAGCAGCCCCAGGACAGGGGGCCGAACCTACGAGCAGTACTTC. As protein: CASSPRTGGRTYEQYF.